Presented here are 20 T cell receptor beta chains from one specimen sequenced in a study of T cells in Graves' hyperthyroidism and ophthalmopathy. Amplification of TCR beta CDR3 regions was performed using RNA transcripts as template. HTBI primers were the set used in a first-round RT-PCR of the TCR CDR3. TCRdb passed the multiplex PCR reads through MiXCR, listing each CDR3 protein once. The data show hundreds of thousands of distinct CDR3 sequences, 15% to 20% seen once. Source material: blood. The receptor set was obtained from a man between 40 and 49 years old with Graves' ophthalmopathy.

This rearrangement joins TRBV6-1 to TRBJ1-6, with D possibly matching TRBD1 (5 bases). Germline CDR1 MNHNS, CDR2 SASEGT. The V end was cut by 7 bases, the J end by 9 bases, with 16 bases between. The CDR3 is 14 residues long. CDR3 amino acids: CASTPDGGGSPLHF. In DNA form, the CDR3 reads TGTGCCAGCACCCCGGACGGGGGAGGTTCACCCCTCCACTTT.

The V gene is TRBV19, the J gene TRBJ2-7; D ambiguous. V was shortened by 3 bases and J by 5 bases, with 11 bases between the two germline ends. Looked up from germline, CDR1 is LNHDA and CDR2 is SQIVND (reference sequence). This CDR3 has 13 amino acids. The chain's CDR3 is CASSIGPFNEQYF. CDR3 nucleotide sequence: TGTGCCAGTAGTATCGGGCCCTTCAACGAGCAGTACTTC.

The table lists this clonotype with many counts. CDR3 nucleotides: TGTGCCAGCACCACAGGGGCGATGAACACTGAAGCTTTCTTT. Translating gives CASTTGAMNTEAFF. The chain employs TRBV12-3 or TRBV12-4 and TRBJ1-1; 7 bases align to TRBD1. V trimming: 7 bases; J trimming: 0 bases; junction bases outside the gene matches: 5. The length of the CDR3 is 14 residues.

The rearrangement links TRBV7-9 to TRBJ2-7, with D maybe TRBD2 (6 bases). The CDR3 length is 15 residues. Germline V CDR1 and CDR2: SEHNR, FQNEAQ (reference sequence). V dropped 5 bases and J dropped 6 bases, with 20 bases sitting between them. CDR3 amino acids: CASSPRAGQTGEQYF. The CDR3 DNA reads as TGTGCCAGCAGCCCTAGAGCGGGTCAGACGGGCGAGCAGTACTTC.

The sample holds many counts of this clonotype. This chain connects TRBV11-2 to TRBJ2-1; D unresolved. This CDR3 region has 13 residues. The V gene lost 3 bases and the J gene lost 15 bases, with 18 bases spanning the gap. Germline V gives CDR1 SGHAT, CDR2 FQNNGV. The CDR3 nucleotides are TGTGCCAGCAGCTTTGTGGGCTTCCCCTTCCCGTTCTTC. It codes for CASSFVGFPFPFF.

CDR3 bases: TGTGCCACGAGGGGAGGTGCTGAAGCTTTCTTT. Its translation is CATRGGAEAFF. The chain employs TRBV19 and TRBJ1-1, with a tentative D call TRBD1 (5 bases). With 10 bases removed from V and 6 bases from J, the gap between germline ends came to 12 bases. The CDR3 covers 11 residues. CDR1 LNHDA and CDR2 SQIVND come from the germline V gene (reference sequence).

The chain recombines TRBV20-1 with TRBJ2-5, with 9 bases aligning to TRBD1. Trimming at V came to 6 bases and at J to 4 bases, leaving 12 bases not matched to a gene. Germline V gene sequence: CDR1 DFQATT, CDR2 SNEGSKA (reference sequence). The CDR3 runs to 15 residues. DNA for the CDR3: TGCAGTGCCTCGGAAATTGGACAGGGGAGAGAGACCCAGTACTTC. This encodes CSASEIGQGRETQYF.

For this clonotype: A read error may account for a junction end that differs from germline. J is TRBJ1-1 and V is TRBV5-1, with TRBD1 matching 8 bases. The CDR3 sequence is 16 residues long. Per germline, CDR1 SGHRS and CDR2 YFSETQ. CDR3 protein: CASGFQGANWNTEAFF. CDR3 nucleotides: TGCGCCAGCGGCTTCCAGGGGGCGAATTGGAACACTGAAGCTTTCTTT.

This clonotype was observed a handful of times. The chain joins TRBV20-1 to TRBJ1-1; weak D call: TRBD1 (6 bases). V lost 5 bases, J lost 0 bases, and 16 bases lay in between. The CDR3 length is 15 residues. Looked up from germline, CDR1 is DFQATT and CDR2 is SNEGSKA (reference sequence). The CDR3 spells CSASGDRGVNTEAFF. CDR3 DNA sequence: TGCAGTGCTTCTGGGGATAGGGGGGTGAACACTGAAGCTTTCTTT.

V gene TRBV5-4 combines with J gene TRBJ2-3, with 9 bases fitting TRBD2. Looked up from germline, CDR1 is SGHNT and CDR2 is YYREEE (reference sequence). The V segment lost 4 bases and the J segment 4 bases; nucleotides outside the gene matches: 7. CDR3 length: 15 residues. CDR3: CASSRSGRGADTQYF. DNA for the CDR3: TGTGCCAGCAGCCGTAGCGGGAGAGGGGCAGATACGCAGTATTTT.

This clonotype was picked up a small number of times. V and J are TRBV7-9 and TRBJ1-1, with 10 nucleotides matching TRBD1. Germline lookup yields CDR1 SEHNR and CDR2 FQNEAQ (reference sequence). V was clipped by 1 base and J by 5 bases; unmatched bases: 13. This CDR3 is 18 amino acids long. The CDR3 bases are TGTGCCAGCAGCTTAGGGGGGGGACAGGGGATCCTCTGGACTGAAGCTTTCTTT. Encoded protein: CASSLGGGQGILWTEAFF.

V usage is TRBV6-1 and J usage is TRBJ2-3; no clear D gene. Germline V gene sequence: CDR1 MNHNS, CDR2 SASEGT. This CDR3 comprises 15 residues. V lost 0 bases, J lost 0 bases, and 7 bases lay in between. CDR3 residues: CASSEAAISTDTQYF. The CDR3 region has the DNA TGTGCCAGCAGTGAAGCGGCAATCAGCACAGATACGCAGTATTTT.

For this clonotype: No conserved phenylalanine or tryptophan ends this CDR3, so it is likely a read error. The V call is TRBV28, the J call TRBJ1-5; D ambiguous. Trimming shortened V by 8 bases and J by 2 bases, and 16 bases separated the two germline ends. The CDR3 runs to 15 residues. CDR1 is MDHEN, CDR2 SYDVKM, per germline. As DNA, the CDR3 is TGTGCCAGCTCGGAGCTCGGTTTCGGCAATCAGCCCCAGCATTTA. Its translation is CASSELGFGNQPQHL.

The chain joins TRBV18 to TRBJ1-2; D might be TRBD1 (6 bases). The CDR3 loop spans 14 amino acids. V lost 3 bases and J 4 bases, leaving 12 bases between the germline ends. CDR1 KGHSH and CDR2 LQKENI come from the germline V gene. This chain's CDR3 is CASSPEGVGYGYTF. CDR3 bases: TGTGCCAGCTCACCGGAGGGGGTCGGCTATGGCTACACCTTC.

This clonotype occurred a few times. Germline is not matched at one junction end, which may reflect a read error. The chain joins TRBV10-3 to TRBJ1-6; D uncertain. Germline V CDR1 and CDR2: ENHRY, SYGVKD. CDR3 length: 12 amino acids. The CDR3 is CATSSPNSALHF. As DNA, the CDR3 is TGTGCCACCTCATCTCCCAATTCAGCCCTCCACTTT.

This clonotype was counted ten times or more. V usage is TRBV20-1 and J usage is TRBJ2-3; unclear D gene. V was cut by 3 bases and J by 7 bases, with 14 bases left in between. The CDR3 consists of 13 residues. In germline, CDR1 is DFQATT, CDR2 SNEGSKA (reference sequence). The CDR3 DNA sequence: TGCAGTGCTAGCGGTCGAGACTGGAATACGCAGTATTTT. Its protein product is CSASGRDWNTQYF.

The sample holds a few counts of this clonotype. The chain combines TRBV11-2 with TRBJ2-2; D call uncertain. The CDR3 runs to 17 residues. Germline assignment: CDR1 SGHAT and CDR2 FQNNGV. The V and J ends lost 1 base and 7 bases respectively, with 19 bases between them. The CDR3 coding sequence is TGTGCCAGCAGCTTAGCGTCGAGGCCCCGAACCGGCGGGGAGCTGTTTTTT. Residues: CASSLASRPRTGGELFF.

Turning to this clonotype: Given the absence of the conserved phenylalanine or tryptophan at the CDR3 end, a read error is likely. The chain recombines TRBV6-2 or TRBV6-3 with TRBJ2-3; TRBD1 might be the D (6 bases). Germline CDR1 and CDR2: MNHEY and SVGEGT. This CDR3 has 14 residues. The V end lost 6 bases, the J end lost 5 bases, and 15 bases lay between the germline ends. In DNA form, the CDR3 reads TGTGCCAGCAGACAGAGTAGCAGGGGAGATACGCAGTATTCT. As protein: CASRQSSRGDTQYS.

The chain is built from TRBV4-1 and TRBJ2-7; possible D gene TRBD2, 6 bases. The CDR3 is made up of 14 amino acids. The ends were cut back, 1 base at V and 0 bases at J, with 7 bases in the middle. Germline V CDR1 and CDR2: MGHRA, YSYEKL. In nucleotides, the CDR3 is TGCGCCAGCAGCCAAGGGACTACCTCCTACGAGCAGTACTTC. It is translated as CASSQGTTSYEQYF.

This clonotype was recorded at least ten times. V is TRBV18 and J is TRBJ2-5; 10 bases are a match to TRBD1. Trimming cost V 6 bases and J 5 bases; bases outside gene matches: 6. The CDR3 totals 14 residues. Germline V CDR1 and CDR2: KGHSH, LQKENI. This CDR3 is CASSPDRGPETQYF. The CDR3 nucleotides read TGTGCCAGCTCCCCTGACAGGGGGCCCGAGACCCAGTACTTC.